The sequence of this T cell receptor beta chain was determined in a study of human T cells and chemical hapten exposure. This CDR3 region has 13 residues. Deletions cut 6 bases from V and 6 bases from J, with 12 bases between. Germline CDR1 ENHRY, CDR2 SYGVKD. As for this clonotype: Its antigen is unidentified.

Sample time point: patch test 3, about 24 weeks after DPC sensitization. The treatment is: therapeutic diphenylcyclopropenone sensitization with weekly scalp DPC. Total RNA came from unfractionated whole blood. The study's findings and limits: The formation of large CDR3 similarity clusters by expanded TCRs significantly exceeded that of controls.

Each CDR3 protein is one row after TCRdb ran MiXCR on the RACE reads. The sample lists about 160,000 distinct CDR3 sequences, roughly 26% occurring once. This material consisted of whole blood, taken in connection with sensitization to the hapten diphenylcyclopropenone (DPC). This chain links TRBV10-3 with TRBJ1-5; D perhaps matches TRBD1 (5 bases). The TCR originated in a woman between 18 and 29 years old with alopecia areata. Some clones in this sample may be carry-over from other donors' samples. CDR3 loop: CAISPQGRQPQHF. DNA of the CDR3: TGTGCCATCAGCCCCCAGGGTCGTCAGCCCCAGCATTTT.